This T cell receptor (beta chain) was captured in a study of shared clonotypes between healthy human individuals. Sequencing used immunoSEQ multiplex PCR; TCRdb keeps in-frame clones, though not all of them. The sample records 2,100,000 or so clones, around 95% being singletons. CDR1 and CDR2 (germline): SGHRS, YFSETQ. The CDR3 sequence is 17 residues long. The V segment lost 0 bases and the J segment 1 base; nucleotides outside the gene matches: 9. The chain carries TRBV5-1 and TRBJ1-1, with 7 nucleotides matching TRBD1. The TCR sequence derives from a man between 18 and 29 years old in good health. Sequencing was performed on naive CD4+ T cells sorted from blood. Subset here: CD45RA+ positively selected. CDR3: CASSLELQGRRNTEAFF. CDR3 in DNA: TGCGCCAGCAGCTTGGAGTTACAGGGGAGGCGGAACACTGAAGCTTTCTTT.